This note documents a single TCR beta chain sequence. The data derive from a study of blood T cell repertoires in COVID-19. Study-level background: T cells, B-cell-depleted T cells, or PBMCs provided the cDNA or gDNA that served as material.

As processed by the authors: The assay estimated nucleated cells by amplifying reference gene primers. Profiled with immunoSEQ multiplex PCR; TCRdb holds only in-frame clones, not every one. The V and J calls and clone size are taken from that table; D and trimming were inferred from the DNA. The sample lists tens of thousands of clones, approximately 78% occurring once. Trimming removed 1 base from V and 7 bases from J, with 12 bases in between. This CDR3 has 13 residues. Germline CDR1 and CDR2: SGHRS and YFSETQ. The sample was peripheral blood. J is TRBJ2-7 and V is TRBV5-1; tentatively, D is TRBD1 (5 bases). This receptor was identified in a human donor in a cohort sampled during active COVID-19. CDR3 protein: CASSLTGQLEQYF. The CDR3 DNA is TGCGCCAGCAGCTTGACAGGCCAATTGGAGCAGTACTTC. The variable domain in full, completed from reference TRBV5-1 and TRBJ2-7, reads KAGVTQTPRYLIKTRGQQVTLSCSPISGHRSVSWYQQTPGQGLQFLFEYFSETQRNKGNFPGRFSGRQFSNSRSEMNVSTLELGDSALYLCASSLTGQLEQYFGPGTRLTVT.